This T cell receptor beta chain is drawn from a study of shared clonotypes between healthy human individuals. At the level of the study: Each donor contributed plates that comprised three CD4 naive, three CD4 memory, two CD8 naive and one CD8 memory.

Naive CD4+ cells were CD45RA-selected; the remaining cells were memory. Assay used: immunoSEQ multiplex PCR; TCRdb lists only in-frame clones, some missing. The repertoire holds 2.5 million or so clones, roughly nine tenths seen once, with 0.11% to 0.15% in the top ten. Overall study results and limits: Rarefaction indicated that sorted-subset sequencing remained incomplete although depth was large. Naive CD4 clonotypes were shared across several donors at 4.5% to 6%.

As to this clone: Its specificity is not known. This sample also contains other DNA sequences that code for the same CDR3.

The sample taken for sequencing was naive CD4+ T cells sorted from blood. Subset in this sample: CD45RA+ positively selected. This TCR derives from a man aged 18 to 30 in good health.

The CDR3 region is CASSPRGATNEKLFF. The DNA for the CDR3 is TGTGCCAGCAGCCCTAGGGGGGCAACTAATGAAAAACTGTTTTTT. V usage is TRBV7-9 and J usage is TRBJ1-4; TRBD1 is a possible D gene (6 bases). The CDR3 consists of 15 residues. Trimming took off 5 bases at V and 0 bases at J, with 10 bases between the two ends. From germline, CDR1 is SEHNR and CDR2 FQNEAQ (reference sequence).